A single sample is the source of the 21 T cell receptor beta chains below, sequenced in a study of blood T cell repertoires in COVID-19 (dated by TCRdb to 2018 to 2020). Libraries were built with the immunoSEQ multiplex PCR assay. The clones in this table, taken by TCRdb from immuneACCESS, are in-frame only. Not every clone is retained; where verified, under half of the shortfall comes from an unresolved V gene, and the cause of the rest is unknown. The sample table holds about 400,000 clones, of which roughly nine tenths were seen once. In total, the top ten clones hold about 2.1% of the sample. The specimen sequenced was PBMCs or T cells enriched from blood (not recorded which). The receptors come from a woman under 30 with acute COVID-19.

V gene TRBV27 combines with J gene TRBJ1-5; TRBD1 matches at 7 bases. The CDR3 consists of 14 residues. The V and J ends lost 8 bases and 5 bases, in that order; junction bases with no gene match: 9. Germline CDR1 and CDR2: MNHEY and SMNVEV (reference sequence). The CDR3 coding sequence is TGTGCCAGCCAACCGACAGGGTTCGATCAGCCCCAGCATTTT. It yields the protein CASQPTGFDQPQHF.

The chain carries TRBV7-9 and TRBJ1-2, with no clear D. The ends were cut back, 0 bases at V and 4 bases at J, with 18 bases in the middle. The CDR3 runs 17 residues. Germline V gene sequence: CDR1 SEHNR, CDR2 FQNEAQ (reference sequence). The CDR3 sequence: CASSLALRSEGSYGYTF. The CDR3 DNA reads as TGTGCCAGCAGCTTAGCGCTGAGGTCAGAAGGTAGCTATGGCTACACCTTC. Together with reference TRBV7-9 and TRBJ1-2, the CDR3 gives the full variable domain: DTGVSQNPRHKITKRGQNVTFRCDPISEHNRLYWYRQTLGQGPEFLTYFQNEAQLEKSRLLSDRFSAERPKGSFSTLEIQRTEQGDSAMYLCASSLALRSEGSYGYTFGSGTRLTVV.

This clone was seen just once. The rearrangement uses TRBV7-9 and TRBJ2-7; TRBD2 aligns across 11 bases. CDR1 and CDR2 (germline): SEHNR, FQNEAQ (reference sequence). V gave up 2 bases and J gave up 6 bases; unmatched junction bases: 6. The CDR3 is made up of 15 amino acids. CDR3 nucleotides: TGTGCCAGCAGCTTAAAACTAGCGGGAGTTGCCGAGCAGTACTTC. This codes for CASSLKLAGVAEQYF.

This clone appeared a single time. J is TRBJ2-5 and V is TRBV11-2, with D unresolved. Trimming cost V 3 bases and J 5 bases, with 19 bases left between them. Germline V gene lookup returns CDR1 SGHAT and CDR2 FQNNGV. The CDR3 totals 16 residues. The CDR3 nucleotides are TGTGCCAGCAGCTTTGCGCTCCTTGGGCAGAGCGAGACCCAGTACTTC. Residues: CASSFALLGQSETQYF.

The V and J genes are TRBV27 and TRBJ1-5; maybe TRBD1 (6 bases). Germline CDR1 reads MNHEY; CDR2 reads SMNVEV (reference sequence). This CDR3 comprises 14 residues. The V end was cut by 10 bases, the J end by 1 base, with 14 bases between. CDR3 residues: CATLNRDSNQPQHF. The CDR3 DNA sequence: TGTGCCACTCTAAACAGGGACAGCAATCAGCCCCAGCATTTT.

The V call is TRBV28, the J call TRBJ2-1; no clear D gene. V lost 7 bases and J lost 6, with 7 bases in between. Germline-derived CDR1 and CDR2 are MDHEN and SYDVKM. The CDR3 is 11 amino acids. The CDR3 DNA follows: TGTGCCAGCATTTCGGGCAATGAGCAGTTCTTC. Amino acids: CASISGNEQFF.

The V and J genes are TRBV2 and TRBJ2-5; 15 bases map to TRBD2. The CDR3 sequence is 16 residues long. Germline V gene data show CDR1 as SNHLY and CDR2 as FYNNEI. V shed 4 bases and J 6 bases; nucleotides not matched to a gene: 6. Written as DNA, the CDR3 is TGTGCCAGCAGTGTGGGGACTAGCGGGAGGACACAGACCCAGTACTTC. The encoded protein is CASSVGTSGRTQTQYF.

This chain uses TRBV5-5 with TRBJ2-3; TRBD1 is a possible D gene (6 bases). CDR3 length: 15 amino acids. Germline CDR1 SGHKS, CDR2 YYEKEE (reference sequence). V lost 2 bases and J 4 bases, leaving 14 bases between the germline ends. CDR3 region: CASSFEGEPSDTQYF. As DNA, the CDR3 is TGTGCCAGCAGCTTCGAGGGGGAGCCCTCAGATACGCAGTATTTT.

As DNA, the CDR3 is TGTGCCAGCAGCGCCGACGGGGGTCCCTACAATGAGCAGTTCTTC. It specifies CASSADGGPYNEQFF. The chain links TRBV5-4 to TRBJ2-1; TRBD2 might be the D (6 bases). The CDR3 is 15 residues long. Trimming removed 4 bases at V and 2 bases at J, with 13 bases between. The germline gives CDR1 SGHNT, CDR2 YYREEE (reference sequence).

The rearrangement joins TRBV14 to TRBJ2-5, with D perhaps TRBD1 (5 bases). Trimming stripped 0 bases from V and 5 bases from J, with 13 bases between. Germline loops: CDR1 SGHDN, CDR2 FVKESK. The CDR3 is 15 amino acids. CDR3 nucleotide sequence: TGTGCCAGCAGCCAAGATAGGCCAGGGATGGAGACCCAGTACTTC. Protein: CASSQDRPGMETQYF.

The genes are TRBV19 and TRBJ1-5; possible D gene TRBD1, 5 bases. V shed 6 bases and J shed 7 bases, with 13 bases lying between them. Per germline, CDR1 LNHDA and CDR2 SQIVND (reference sequence). CDR3 length: 13 amino acids. CDR3 sequence: CASSGGGKQPQHF. CDR3 DNA: TGTGCCAGTAGCGGCGGGGGGAAGCAGCCCCAGCATTTT.

This chain links TRBV2 with TRBJ1-1, with D maybe TRBD1 (6 bases). The CDR3 totals 13 residues. CDR1 is SNHLY, CDR2 FYNNEI, per germline. The V end lost 7 bases, the J end lost 2 bases, and 11 bases lay between the germline ends. The CDR3 loop reads CASTQGRNTEAFF. CDR3 DNA sequence: TGTGCCAGCACTCAGGGGCGAAACACTGAAGCTTTCTTT.

The chain links TRBV10-2 to TRBJ1-4; no reliable D call. Germline loops: CDR1 WSHSY, CDR2 SAAADI. Deletions cut 2 bases from V and 4 bases from J, with 8 bases between. The CDR3 sequence is 14 residues long. The CDR3 sequence: CASSEGLSNEKLFF. CDR3 bases: TGCGCCAGCAGTGAGGGTCTCAGTAATGAAAAACTGTTTTTT.

The table lists this clone with a few counts. This chain links TRBV6-5 with TRBJ2-3, with 9 positions matching TRBD2. The germline CDR1 and CDR2 sequences are MNHEY and SVGAGI. The junction had 6 bases not matched to a gene; V was cut back by 7 bases and J by 1 base. The CDR3 spans 15 residues. The chain's CDR3 is CASTTLAGGTDTQYF. The CDR3, as DNA: TGTGCCAGCACCACACTAGCGGGCGGCACAGATACGCAGTATTTT.

This rearrangement joins TRBV28 to TRBJ1-1; 9 nucleotides line up with TRBD1. This CDR3 has 13 amino acids. Germline V gene sequence: CDR1 MDHEN, CDR2 SYDVKM. The ends lost 10 bases at V and 3 bases at J; junction bases unmatched: 6. CDR3 sequence (DNA): TGTGCCACCCTGACAGGGGGGTACACTGAAGCTTTCTTT. Translating gives CATLTGGYTEAFF.

This clone was detected only a few times. This chain uses TRBV10-3 with TRBJ1-4; D not resolved. The V gene's germline CDR1 is ENHRY and CDR2 SYGVKD. This CDR3 is built from 11 residues. V dropped 5 bases and J dropped 11 bases, with 9 bases sitting between them. CDR3 sequence reads: CAISRETKLFF. DNA of the CDR3: TGTGCCATCAGTAGGGAGACGAAACTGTTTTTT.

The chain is built from TRBV21-1 and TRBJ1-2; TRBD1, as called in the table, went unchecked against the DNA. TRBV21-1 is a pseudogene. The length of the CDR3 is 12 residues. In nucleotides, the CDR3 is TGTGCCAGCACTACAGGGGACTATGGCTACACCTTC. Protein: CASTTGDYGYTF.

The chain recombines TRBV28 with TRBJ1-2; 9 bases fit TRBD1. V was clipped by 5 bases and J by 4 bases; unmatched bases: 5. The CDR3 is 14 residues long. CDR1 MDHEN and CDR2 SYDVKM come from the germline V gene. CDR3 sequence reads: CASSTGTGTYGYTF. Written as DNA, the CDR3 is TGTGCCAGCAGTACCGGGACAGGGACCTATGGCTACACCTTC.

The rearrangement joins TRBV19 to TRBJ1-3, with 7 nucleotides matching TRBD1. V shed 9 bases and J 4 bases; nucleotides not matched to a gene: 6. Germline CDR1 reads LNHDA; CDR2 reads SQIVND (reference sequence). The CDR3 has 13 amino acids. CDR3 sequence: CASARGLGNTIYF. The CDR3 nucleotides are TGTGCCAGCGCGAGGGGGCTGGGAAACACCATATATTTT.

This rearrangement joins TRBV5-8 to TRBJ2-3; 8 bases are shared with TRBD1. Germline V lookup: CDR1 SGHTS, CDR2 YDEGEE. The CDR3 sequence is 14 residues long. V lost 0 bases, J lost 6 bases, and 3 bases stayed unmatched. The CDR3 loop is CASSLGQGADTQYF. The CDR3 coding sequence is TGTGCCAGCAGCTTGGGGCAGGGGGCTGATACGCAGTATTTT.

The chain employs TRBV28 and TRBJ2-1, with TRBD2 matching over 7 bases. The CDR3 extends over 15 amino acids. V was clipped by 8 bases and J by 5 bases; unmatched bases: 12. Germline V gene data show CDR1 as MDHEN and CDR2 as SYDVKM. CDR3 in DNA: TGTGCCAGCTACCCTCCAGCGGGATCCAACAATGAGCAGTTCTTC. It specifies CASYPPAGSNNEQFF.